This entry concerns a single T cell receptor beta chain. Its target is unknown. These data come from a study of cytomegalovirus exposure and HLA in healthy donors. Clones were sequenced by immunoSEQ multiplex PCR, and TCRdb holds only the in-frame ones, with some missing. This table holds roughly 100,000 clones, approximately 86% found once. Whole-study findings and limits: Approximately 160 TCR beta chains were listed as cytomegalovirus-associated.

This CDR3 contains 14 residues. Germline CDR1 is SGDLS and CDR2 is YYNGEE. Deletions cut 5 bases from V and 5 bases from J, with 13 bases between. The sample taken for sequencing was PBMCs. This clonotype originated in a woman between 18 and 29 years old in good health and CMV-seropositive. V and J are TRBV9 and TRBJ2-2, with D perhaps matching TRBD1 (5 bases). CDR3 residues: CASRPGLETGELFF. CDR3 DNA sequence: TGTGCCAGCAGACCAGGGTTGGAAACCGGGGAGCTGTTTTTT.